The T cell receptor (beta chain) described here comes from a study of T cell responses to AZD1222 COVID-19 vaccine. The repertoire was sequenced with immunoSEQ multiplex PCR; TCRdb's copy has only in-frame clones and lacks some. Among 85,000 to 110,000 clones listed, roughly 89% were seen once. The CDR3 contains 14 residues. CDR1 is SGHTA and CDR2 is FQGNSA in the germline V gene. Trimming took off 3 bases at V and 9 bases at J, with 14 bases between the two ends. The chain is built from TRBV7-2 and TRBJ2-2; possible D gene TRBD2, 6 bases. The input for sequencing was peripheral blood, taken on day 0 of AZD1222 vaccination. This clonotype was obtained from an adult in good health. The CDR3 DNA sequence: TGTGCCAGCAGCTTGCCGGGACTGGGAAGGGAGCTGTTTTTT. Protein product: CASSLPGLGRELFF. Drawing the rest from reference TRBV7-2 and TRBJ2-2, the complete variable domain is GAGVSQSPSNKVTEKGKDVELRCDPISGHTALYWYRQSLGQGLEFLIYFQGNSAPDKSGLPSDRFSAERTGGSVSTLTIQRTQQEDSAVYLCASSLPGLGRELFFGEGSRLTVL.